This T cell receptor (beta chain) stems from a study of blood T cell repertoires in COVID-19. On the study more broadly: Some COVID-19 samples were acute and others convalescent; all came from the United States, Italy and Spain. PBMCs, B-cell-depleted T cells, or T cells provided the cDNA or gDNA that made up the material.

This clone was detected only once. The junction and the germline gene differ at one end; a read error may be behind it. In the original analysis: Amplification of reference gene primers provided the estimated nucleated cell counts. Profiled with immunoSEQ multiplex PCR; TCRdb holds only in-frame clones, not every one. The DNA was the basis for D and trimming; V, J and clone size are from that table. The sample lists 200,000 to 250,000 clones, around 81% seen once, with 7.2% in the top ten. The sequence was collected from a woman aged 70-85 years with acute or convalescent COVID-19. Sample: peripheral blood.

The CDR3 reads CASSEPRTAVNTEAFF. The CDR3 region has the DNA TGTGCCAGTAGTGAACCGAGGACAGCCGTGAACACTGAAGCTTTCTTT. The V gene is TRBV2, the J gene TRBJ1-1; possible D gene TRBD1, 6 bases. The CDR3 extends over 16 amino acids. The germline CDR1 and CDR2 sequences are SNHLY and FYNNEI. Full variable domain (outside the CDR3, taken from reference TRBV2 and TRBJ1-1): EPEVTQTPSHQVTQMGQEVILRCVPISNHLYFYWYRQILGQKVEFLVSFYNNEISEKSEIFDDQFSVERPDGSNFTLKIRSTKLEDSAMYFCASSEPRTAVNTEAFFGQGTRLTVV.